The present T cell receptor beta chain was sequenced within a study of vaccination and CD4 T cells after COVID-19. The overall study: Overlapping spike peptides of SARS-CoV-2, HCoV-NL63, HCoV-OC43 and HCoV-229E stimulated the cells. Overall study findings and caveats: Within convalescent individuals, 304 out of 307 vaccine-specific clones proved to be spike mono-reactive.

The CDR3 contains 15 residues. CDR1 and CDR2 (germline): LNHDA, SQIVND (reference sequence). Trimming removed 7 bases from V and 0 bases from J, with 13 bases in between. This clonotype appeared a single time. Its antigen is unidentified. The sample's treatment: roughly nine-day PBMC culture with coronavirus spike peptide pools or control peptides (ViraFEST assay). Patients returned positive PCR results between March and December 2020, earlier than US Alpha, Beta and Delta variants. Cultured CD4+ T cells had their DNA profiled by the Oncomine TCR Beta short-read assay. One entry per CDR3 protein, called by TCRdb with MiXCR from the PCR reads. The sample holds about 20,000 distinct CDR3 sequences; 60% are singletons and the top ten take around 9.3%.

Sequencing used CD4+ T cells from blood, cultured in vitro, obtained after SARS-CoV-2 vaccination. The receptor's source is a human donor who had recovered from COVID-19. The chain uses TRBV19 and TRBJ2-1; D gene ambiguous. The CDR3 is CASMRFVSSYNEQFF. DNA for the CDR3: TGTGCCAGTATGAGGTTCGTAAGCTCCTACAATGAGCAGTTCTTC.